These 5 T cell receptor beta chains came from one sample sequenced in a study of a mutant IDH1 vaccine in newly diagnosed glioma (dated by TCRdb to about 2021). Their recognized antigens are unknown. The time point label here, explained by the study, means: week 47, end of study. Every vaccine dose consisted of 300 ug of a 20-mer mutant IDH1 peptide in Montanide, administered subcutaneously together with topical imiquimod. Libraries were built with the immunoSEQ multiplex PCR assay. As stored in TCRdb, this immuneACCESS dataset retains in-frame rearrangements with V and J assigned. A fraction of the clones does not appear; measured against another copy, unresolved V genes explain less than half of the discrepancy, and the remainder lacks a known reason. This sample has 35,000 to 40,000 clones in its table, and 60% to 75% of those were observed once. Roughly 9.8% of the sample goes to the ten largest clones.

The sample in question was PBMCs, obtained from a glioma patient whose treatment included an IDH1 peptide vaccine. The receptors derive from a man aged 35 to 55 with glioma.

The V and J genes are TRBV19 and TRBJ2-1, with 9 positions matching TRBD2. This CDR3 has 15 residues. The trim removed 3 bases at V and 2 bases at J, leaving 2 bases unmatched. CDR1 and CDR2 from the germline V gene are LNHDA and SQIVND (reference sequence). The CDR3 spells CASSILAGTYNEQFF. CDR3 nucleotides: TGTGCCAGTAGTATTCTAGCGGGAACCTACAATGAGCAGTTCTTC.

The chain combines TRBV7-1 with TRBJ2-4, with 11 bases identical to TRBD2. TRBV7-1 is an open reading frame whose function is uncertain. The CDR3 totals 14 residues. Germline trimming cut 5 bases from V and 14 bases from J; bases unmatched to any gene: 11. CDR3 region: CASSPQKTSGKKYF. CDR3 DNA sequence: TGTGCCAGCAGCCCCCAGAAGACTAGCGGGAAAAAGTACTTC.

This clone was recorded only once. CDR3 amino acids: CASSGRGAGVVYTQYF. The CDR3 coding sequence is TGTGCCAGCAGCGGGCGCGGAGCGGGAGTGGTCTATACGCAGTATTTT. The chain employs TRBV5-6 and TRBJ2-3; 8 bases are shared with TRBD2. The germline CDR1 and CDR2 sequences are SGHDT and YYEEEE. The J segment lost 7 bases and the V segment lost 4 bases, leaving 14 bases of the junction unmatched. The CDR3 consists of 16 residues.

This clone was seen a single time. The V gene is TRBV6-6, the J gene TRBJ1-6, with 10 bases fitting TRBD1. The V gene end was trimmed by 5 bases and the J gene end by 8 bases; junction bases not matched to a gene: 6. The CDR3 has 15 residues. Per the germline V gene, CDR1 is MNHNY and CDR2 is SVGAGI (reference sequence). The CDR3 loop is CASSPPTGGDSPLHF. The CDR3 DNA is TGTGCCAGCAGTCCCCCGACAGGGGGCGATTCACCCCTCCACTTT.

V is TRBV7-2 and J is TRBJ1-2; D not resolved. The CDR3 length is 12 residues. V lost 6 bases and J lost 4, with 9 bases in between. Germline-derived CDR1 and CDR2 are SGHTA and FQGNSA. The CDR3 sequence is CASRSVGYGYTF. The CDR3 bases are TGTGCCAGCAGATCGGTCGGCTATGGCTACACCTTC.